This is a list of T cell receptor beta chains from one sample in a study of CD8 T cells in Susac syndrome. MiXCR, run by TCRdb on the immunoSEQ multiplex PCR reads, gives a single entry per CDR3 protein. This table has some 450,000 distinct CDR3 sequences, approximately 89% appearing once. The specimen was CD8+ T cells from PBMCs. The source is a human donor with multiple sclerosis. The CDR3 runs from the conserved cysteine through the conserved F or W. The D gene is left open where the match is weak.

cdr3_aa: CASSPVPPGPGNHEQFF
d_call: NA
v_call: TRBV7-2
j_call: TRBJ2-1

cdr3_aa: CSARGDFDHDYEQYF
d_call: NA
v_call: TRBV20-1
j_call: TRBJ2-7

cdr3_aa: CASTAVTSGAGTGELFF
d_call: TRBD2
v_call: TRBV19
j_call: TRBJ2-2

cdr3_aa: CASSLSGTSYRGYTF
d_call: NA
v_call: TRBV27
j_call: TRBJ1-2

cdr3_aa: CASSSRLSTEAFF
d_call: NA
v_call: TRBV28
j_call: TRBJ1-1

cdr3_aa: CASSVDWSSYNEQFF
d_call: NA
v_call: TRBV7-7
j_call: TRBJ2-1

cdr3_aa: CASSWTTSGNHEQYF
d_call: TRBD2
v_call: TRBV28
j_call: TRBJ2-7

cdr3_aa: CASSLGGAEPQHF
d_call: NA
v_call: TRBV5-1
j_call: TRBJ1-5

cdr3_aa: CAITRQPWNTEAFF
d_call: NA
v_call: TRBV10-3
j_call: TRBJ1-1

cdr3_aa: CASSEYDGVQETQYF
d_call: NA
v_call: TRBV6-1
j_call: TRBJ2-5

cdr3_aa: CASSPQSNEQYF
d_call: NA
v_call: TRBV28
j_call: TRBJ2-7

cdr3_aa: CASSQEQRRRITQYF
d_call: NA
v_call: TRBV4-1
j_call: TRBJ2-3

cdr3_aa: CASSLYGTSGTDTQYF
d_call: TRBD2
v_call: TRBV9
j_call: TRBJ2-3

cdr3_aa: CAISESLTGLTEAFF
d_call: NA
v_call: TRBV10-3
j_call: TRBJ1-1

cdr3_aa: CASTNRGTGANTIYF
d_call: TRBD1
v_call: TRBV28
j_call: TRBJ1-3

cdr3_aa: CASSQEDYEQYF
d_call: NA
v_call: TRBV14
j_call: TRBJ2-7

cdr3_aa: CASSLGGGEFGNTIYF
d_call: NA
v_call: TRBV7-9
j_call: TRBJ1-3

cdr3_aa: CASSPGQDPSYLYF
d_call: TRBD1
v_call: TRBV6-5
j_call: TRBJ2-7

cdr3_aa: CASSLKGSRLNTEAFF
d_call: NA
v_call: TRBV5-1
j_call: TRBJ1-1

cdr3_aa: CASSFTTGPTEAFF
d_call: NA
v_call: TRBV11-2
j_call: TRBJ1-1

cdr3_aa: CASSKGTSGRTINTGELFF
d_call: NA
v_call: TRBV21-1
j_call: TRBJ2-2

cdr3_aa: CASSQVAGSSDEQFF
d_call: NA
v_call: TRBV11-2
j_call: TRBJ2-1

cdr3_aa: CAIKKTENYGYTF
d_call: NA
v_call: TRBV10-3
j_call: TRBJ1-2

cdr3_aa: CASSLEKGETQYF
d_call: NA
v_call: TRBV7-9
j_call: TRBJ2-5

cdr3_aa: CASSFIGANTEAFF
d_call: NA
v_call: TRBV27
j_call: TRBJ1-1

cdr3_aa: CASSLSPTGNQPQHF
d_call: TRBD1
v_call: TRBV27
j_call: TRBJ1-5

cdr3_aa: CASSETTGALEEAFF
d_call: TRBD1
v_call: TRBV5-4
j_call: TRBJ1-1

cdr3_aa: CASSSVPGSHTIPYNEQFF
d_call: NA
v_call: TRBV5-5
j_call: TRBJ2-1

cdr3_aa: CASSDSGRPPYEQYF
d_call: TRBD2
v_call: TRBV6-1
j_call: TRBJ2-7

cdr3_aa: CASSIAGVGDEQFF
d_call: NA
v_call: TRBV19
j_call: TRBJ2-1

cdr3_aa: CASSQDPLAGGNTGELFF
d_call: TRBD2
v_call: TRBV4-1
j_call: TRBJ2-2

cdr3_aa: CASSRRTESANYGYTF
d_call: NA
v_call: TRBV28
j_call: TRBJ1-2

cdr3_aa: CASSRPEETQYF
d_call: NA
v_call: TRBV28
j_call: TRBJ2-5

cdr3_aa: CASSFDASDLDGYTF
d_call: NA
v_call: TRBV27
j_call: TRBJ1-2

cdr3_aa: CASSPRQGAYEAFF
d_call: TRBD1
v_call: TRBV5-6
j_call: TRBJ1-1

cdr3_aa: CASSLGDRSANSPLHF
d_call: TRBD1
v_call: TRBV5-1
j_call: TRBJ1-6

cdr3_aa: CASSLGGDPYGYTF
d_call: NA
v_call: TRBV7-9
j_call: TRBJ1-2

cdr3_aa: CSARDNYEQFF
d_call: NA
v_call: TRBV20-1
j_call: TRBJ2-1

cdr3_aa: CASSPTYEKLFF
d_call: NA
v_call: TRBV28
j_call: TRBJ1-4

cdr3_aa: CASSGQGFPYEQYF
d_call: TRBD1
v_call: TRBV5-4
j_call: TRBJ2-7

cdr3_aa: CASSLTDSLNSPLHF
d_call: NA
v_call: TRBV7-3
j_call: TRBJ1-6

cdr3_aa: CASSDMKGLVTEAFF
d_call: NA
v_call: TRBV2
j_call: TRBJ1-1

cdr3_aa: CASSDPRYKSYEQFF
d_call: NA
v_call: TRBV6-1
j_call: TRBJ2-1

cdr3_aa: CATSRTRGGIDEQFF
d_call: NA
v_call: TRBV15
j_call: TRBJ2-1

cdr3_aa: CASSQENRDEQYF
d_call: NA
v_call: TRBV3-1
j_call: TRBJ2-7

cdr3_aa: CATSRSLTLSLGQEQETQYF
d_call: TRBD1
v_call: TRBV15
j_call: TRBJ2-5

cdr3_aa: CASSDGGLGQPQHF
d_call: NA
v_call: TRBV28
j_call: TRBJ1-5

cdr3_aa: CASSQEILSSYGYTF
d_call: NA
v_call: TRBV4-2
j_call: TRBJ1-2

cdr3_aa: CASSEQSGDGRSFWTEAFF
d_call: NA
v_call: TRBV7-8
j_call: TRBJ1-1

cdr3_aa: CASTLTGDGYTF
d_call: TRBD1
v_call: TRBV4-2
j_call: TRBJ1-2

cdr3_aa: CAWNDVGAGNEQFF
d_call: NA
v_call: TRBV30
j_call: TRBJ2-1

cdr3_aa: CASSFWDRVLDTEAFF
d_call: TRBD1
v_call: TRBV11-2
j_call: TRBJ1-1

cdr3_aa: CASSLWGTVEAFF
d_call: TRBD1
v_call: TRBV28
j_call: TRBJ1-1

cdr3_aa: CASSPPVGGQETQYF
d_call: NA
v_call: TRBV18
j_call: TRBJ2-5